These 20 T cell receptor beta chains came from one sample sequenced in a study of blood T cells in healthy people across ages. For the second PCR, which ran for about 6 to 11 cycles, a sample-barcoded 5' primer and a J-beta primer mix were used. Each CDR3 protein gets one entry after TCRdb re-called the 5' RACE reads with MiXCR. The sample yields 550,000 to 600,000 distinct CDR3 sequences, about 45% seen once. Sequenced: blood. Receptors were obtained from a man older than 75 in good health.

The chain carries TRBV10-2 and TRBJ1-5, with a weak D call TRBD1 (6 bases). With 7 bases removed from V and 7 bases from J, the gap between germline ends came to 14 bases. CDR3 length equals 13 residues. Germline assignment: CDR1 WSHSY and CDR2 SAAADI. The CDR3 nucleotides read TGCGCCAGCACCTTACAGACAGGACAGCCCCAGCATTTT. It is translated as CASTLQTGQPQHF.

A remark on this clonotype: An end of the junction differs from the germline gene, which may be a read error. This sequence joins TRBV6-5 and TRBJ1-1; TRBD1 agrees at 7 bases. CDR3 length: 16 amino acids. Germline values: CDR1 MNHEY, CDR2 SVGAGI. The CDR3 loop is CAGSNIRGQLNTEAFF. The CDR3 region has the DNA TGTGCCGGCAGTAATATCAGGGGACAGCTAAACACTGAAGCTTTCTTT.

V is TRBV7-3 and J is TRBJ2-3; 7 nucleotides match TRBD1. CDR3 length equals 15 residues. The V and J ends lost 1 base and 3 bases, in that order; junction bases with no gene match: 4. The V gene's germline CDR1 is SGHTA and CDR2 FQGTGA. This CDR3 is CASSLRGQTTDTQYF. As DNA, the CDR3 is TGTGCCAGCAGCTTAAGGGGACAGACTACAGATACGCAGTATTTT.

The rearrangement links TRBV20-1 to TRBJ2-4; a weak D match, TRBD2 (6 bases). The CDR3 is 14 amino acids. The germline V gene has CDR1 DFQATT and CDR2 SNEGSKA (reference sequence). The V end was cut by 3 bases, the J end by 13 bases, with 22 bases between. CDR3 DNA: TGCAGTGCTAGTGCCCTCGGGAGTGTCGGGGAGCAGTACTTC. It yields the protein CSASALGSVGEQYF.

CDR3 loop: CASSPRKVRNYGYTF. Written as DNA, the CDR3 is TGTGCCAGCAGCCCTCGGAAAGTCAGAAACTATGGCTACACCTTC. The chain combines TRBV7-2 with TRBJ1-2; no clear D gene. The CDR3 totals 15 residues. The ends were cut back, 5 bases at V and 2 bases at J, with 15 bases in the middle. Germline values: CDR1 SGHTA, CDR2 FQGNSA.

The V call is TRBV6-5, the J call TRBJ2-3, with a tentative D call TRBD2 (6 bases). The CDR3 is 13 residues long. In germline, CDR1 is MNHEY, CDR2 SVGAGI. The V end lost 6 bases, the J end lost 9 bases, and 16 bases lay between the germline ends. The CDR3 DNA is TGTGCCAGCAGCCAGAGAGACGGACTAACGCAGTATTTT. This codes for CASSQRDGLTQYF.

The rearrangement uses TRBV9 and TRBJ2-5; weak D call: TRBD1 (6 bases). The CDR3 loop spans 15 amino acids. Looked up from germline, CDR1 is SGDLS and CDR2 is YYNGEE. Trimming removed 3 bases from V and 5 bases from J, with 17 bases in between. The DNA for the CDR3 is TGTGCCAGCAGCGACGGACAGCACCAAAGGGAGACCCAGTACTTC. This encodes CASSDGQHQRETQYF.

This clonotype was counted only a few times. This chain connects TRBV29-1 to TRBJ2-3; 7 nucleotides line up with TRBD1. J was trimmed by 7 bases and V by 6 bases; bases with no gene match: 1. This CDR3 is 10 amino acids long. In germline, CDR1 is SQVTM, CDR2 ANQGSEA. The CDR3 sequence: CSVGQNTQYF. CDR3 nucleotides: TGCAGCGTGGGACAGAATACGCAGTATTTT.

The rearrangement links TRBV5-1 to TRBJ2-1, with 16 bases identical to TRBD2. V was clipped by 0 bases and J by 10 bases; unmatched bases: 10. Germline CDR1 is SGHRS and CDR2 is YFSETQ. CDR3 length: 18 amino acids. This CDR3 reads CASSLEGLAGGRIKEQFF. The DNA of the CDR3 is TGCGCCAGCAGCTTGGAGGGACTAGCGGGGGGGCGTATAAAGGAGCAGTTCTTC.

The J gene is TRBJ2-4, the V gene TRBV28, with D maybe TRBD1 (6 bases). V shed 2 bases and J shed 3 bases, with 8 bases lying between them. CDR1 MDHEN and CDR2 SYDVKM come from the germline V gene. The CDR3 has 14 amino acids. The CDR3 loop is CASSLLGGKNIQYF. CDR3 coding DNA: TGTGCCAGCAGTTTACTAGGGGGCAAAAACATTCAGTACTTC.

The table lists this clonotype with a few counts. This sequence joins TRBV20-1 and TRBJ2-1, with TRBD2 matching 12 bases. The ends lost 0 bases at V and 10 bases at J; junction bases unmatched: 4. The CDR3 spans 14 residues. CDR1 DFQATT and CDR2 SNEGSKA come from the germline V gene (reference sequence). The CDR3 loop reads CSARDLAGGYEQFF. CDR3 bases: TGCAGTGCTAGAGATCTAGCGGGAGGGTACGAGCAGTTCTTC.

At least ten counts were recorded for this clonotype. The rearrangement links TRBV6-6 to TRBJ2-6; TRBD1 matches at 7 bases. Trimming removed 6 bases from V and 0 bases from J; junction bases left unmatched: 5. The CDR3 length is 16 residues. The germline V gene has CDR1 MNHNY and CDR2 SVGAGI (reference sequence). The CDR3 sequence is CASRGTAGSGANVLTF. As DNA, the CDR3 is TGTGCCAGCAGAGGGACAGCTGGCTCTGGGGCCAACGTCCTGACTTTC.

As concerns this clonotype: A much larger clone differs from this one at a single base, so this may be a read error. The chain recombines TRBV3-1 with TRBJ2-5; 10 bases match TRBD2. The germline gives CDR1 LGHDT, CDR2 YNNKEL (reference sequence). CDR3 length: 17 amino acids. The CDR3 reads CASGQDRTSGIQETQYF. In DNA, the CDR3 is TGTGCCAGCGGCCAAGATAGAACTAGCGGGATCCAAGAGACCCAGTACTTC.

CDR3 loop: CSARVDRGLPATNEKLFF. The CDR3 DNA reads TGCAGTGCTAGGGTAGACAGGGGGCTACCGGCAACTAATGAAAAACTGTTTTTT. The V call is TRBV20-1, the J call TRBJ1-4, with 10 nucleotides matching TRBD1. Germline V gives CDR1 DFQATT, CDR2 SNEGSKA (reference sequence). This CDR3 has 18 amino acids. Unmatched junction bases numbered 10, after V lost 3 bases and J lost 0 bases.

For the CDR3, the DNA is TGCAGTGCTGATAGCGGGGCTACCTACGAGCAGTACTTC. This encodes CSADSGATYEQYF. This chain connects TRBV20-1 to TRBJ2-1; 8 nucleotides agree with TRBD2. The end of the DNA fits TRBJ2-7 better, so the J call may be wrong. CDR1 DFQATT and CDR2 SNEGSKA come from the germline V gene (reference sequence). The CDR3 is made up of 13 amino acids.

This clonotype was counted a few times. The rearrangement joins TRBV10-2 to TRBJ2-3; D is unclear. Germline-derived CDR1 and CDR2 are WSHSY and SAAADI. This CDR3 is 14 amino acids long. The germline V and J ends were trimmed by 7 bases and 0 bases, with 11 bases remaining between them. The CDR3 sequence: CASIASASTDTQYF. The CDR3 DNA reads as TGCGCCAGCATAGCTAGTGCTAGCACAGATACGCAGTATTTT.

The chain has TRBV4-2 and TRBJ2-3; D perhaps matches TRBD1 (5 bases). The germline V and J ends were trimmed by 2 bases and 6 bases, with 9 bases remaining between them. Germline V gene sequence: CDR1 LGHNA, CDR2 YNFKEQ. The length of the CDR3 is 13 residues. The CDR3 region is CASSQYSGDTQYF. For the CDR3, the DNA is TGTGCCAGCAGCCAATATTCAGGGGATACGCAGTATTTT.

About this clonotype itself: Possible read error: a much larger clone is one base away. This sequence joins TRBV7-2 and TRBJ2-1, with 10 bases identical to TRBD2. This CDR3 contains 19 residues. Germline CDR1 is SGHTA and CDR2 is FQGNSA. V trimming: 4 bases; J trimming: 10 bases; junction bases outside the gene matches: 22. The CDR3 nucleotides read TGTGCCAGCAGCTCGCGCTGGTCTAGCGGGAGCTTCAGCTCCTACGAGCAGTTCTTC. Protein sequence: CASSSRWSSGSFSSYEQFF.

The CDR3 DNA reads as TGCAGCGTTGTTGGTATCGGGACCCAGTTCTTC. It translates to CSVVGIGTQFF. V and J are TRBV29-1 and TRBJ2-1; tentatively, D is TRBD1 or TRBD2 (5 bases each). V was cut by 4 bases and J by 13 bases, with 14 bases left in between. This CDR3 has 11 residues. CDR1 and CDR2 (germline): SQVTM, ANQGSEA.

This clonotype showed up many times. The rearrangement joins TRBV20-1 to TRBJ2-5, with TRBD1 as a possible D gene (7 bases). CDR1 and CDR2 (germline): DFQATT, SNEGSKA (reference sequence). This CDR3 spans 16 amino acids. Trimming removed 5 bases at V and 5 bases at J, with 24 bases between. DNA for the CDR3: TGCAGTGCTTCCCCCGCGGGACAGCGACTTATGGAGACCCAGTACTTC. Translation gives CSASPAGQRLMETQYF.